This T cell receptor beta chain was observed in a study of cytomegalovirus exposure and HLA in healthy donors. This clone showed up just a few times. The antigen is not known. A junction end diverges from the germline sequence, so it may reflect a read error. 60 Vbeta and 13 Jbeta primers were used in PCR. Profiling relied on immunoSEQ multiplex PCR, and the TCRdb table lists in-frame clones only, not all of them. The profile shows approximately 180,000 clones, roughly 13% of them singletons. Germline CDR1 and CDR2: KGHSH and LQKENI. The CDR3 has 18 residues. Study results and limitations: Associated with cytomegalovirus, according to the listing, were fewer than 200 TCR beta chains. The study dropped some indistinguishable V segments, TRBV6-2 and TRBV6-3 among them.

Specimen: PBMCs. The source is a man in his forties or fifties in good health and CMV-seropositive. This chain links TRBV18 with TRBJ2-1; 8 nucleotides line up with TRBD2. The CDR3 here is CASSPNYGTSMGGNERFF. The CDR3 DNA reads TGTGCCAGCTCACCGAATTACGGGACTAGTATGGGTGGTAATGAGCGGTTCTTC.